The sequence of this TCR beta chain was determined in a study of T cells of healthy individuals. One entry per CDR3 protein results from TCRdb running MiXCR on the 5' RACE reads. The table has tens of thousands of distinct CDR3 sequences, about 5.5% seen once. The V gene end was trimmed by 5 bases and the J gene end by 5 bases; junction bases not matched to a gene: 10. Germline V gene sequence: CDR1 SGHNT, CDR2 YENEEA. This CDR3 contains 16 residues. This clonotype was counted many times. This rearrangement joins TRBV11-3 to TRBJ2-1, with 9 bases that match TRBD2. This clonotype was sampled from a female donor in good health. CDR3 amino acids: CASSPTDSGRNNEQFF. CDR3 DNA: TGTGCCAGCAGCCCCACCGATAGCGGGAGAAACAATGAGCAGTTCTTC.